One sample yielded the 9 T cell receptor beta chains listed below, sequenced in a study of cytomegalovirus exposure and HLA in healthy donors. Primers for the PCR totalled 60 Vbeta and 13 Jbeta. Generated by immunoSEQ multiplex PCR, the TCRdb table keeps only in-frame clones and is missing some. Here the sample spans 100,000 to 150,000 clones, over 8.5% being singletons. Source material: PBMCs. The receptors shown here come from a woman aged 40 to 49 in good health and CMV-seropositive.

The rearrangement links TRBV5-1 to TRBJ2-1; TRBD2 might be the D (6 bases). Looked up from germline, CDR1 is SGHRS and CDR2 is YFSETQ. The V end lost 0 bases, the J end lost 8 bases, and 9 bases lay between the germline ends. The CDR3 length is 13 residues. The CDR3 DNA reads as TGCGCCAGCAGCTTGGGGCCGGGGGATGAGCAGTTCTTC. It is translated as CASSLGPGDEQFF.

This clone appeared a few times. The chain carries TRBV13 and TRBJ1-1, with a possible D match to TRBD1 (5 bases). Germline CDR1 reads PRHDT; CDR2 reads FYEKMQ (reference sequence). The CDR3 consists of 15 residues. Trimming stripped 1 base from V and 1 base from J, with 10 bases between. DNA of the CDR3: TGTGCCAGCAGCTTAGTTAGGACACAGAACACTGAAGCTTTCTTT. Its translation: CASSLVRTQNTEAFF.

The rearrangement links TRBV2 to TRBJ2-3; D call uncertain. The CDR3 totals 16 residues. V was pared by 1 base and J by 1 base, with 12 bases between. Germline assignment: CDR1 SNHLY and CDR2 FYNNEI. The CDR3 sequence is CASSEVLDRGTDTQYF. The CDR3, as DNA: TGTGCCAGCAGTGAAGTTCTCGACCGGGGCACAGATACGCAGTATTTT. Based on the CDR3 plus reference TRBV2 and TRBJ2-3, the full variable domain is EPEVTQTPSHQVTQMGQEVILRCVPISNHLYFYWYRQILGQKVEFLVSFYNNEISEKSEIFDDQFSVERPDGSNFTLKIRSTKLEDSAMYFCASSEVLDRGTDTQYFGPGTRLTVL.

With respect to this clone: Since the CDR3 does not end with the conserved phenylalanine or tryptophan, this likely comes from a read error. The chain carries TRBV9 and TRBJ1-1, with 8 bases that match TRBD1. This CDR3 has 15 residues. J gave up 1 base and V 4 bases, and 6 bases lay outside the gene matches. Germline V gene lookup returns CDR1 SGDLS and CDR2 YYNGEE. The CDR3: CASSPRTGQNTEAFV. The CDR3 nucleotides read TGTGCCAGCAGCCCGCGGACAGGGCAGAACACTGAAGCTTTCGTT.

The chain links TRBV4-1 to TRBJ1-5, with a weak D call TRBD1 (5 bases). V gave up 6 bases and J gave up 0 bases, with 9 bases separating them. Germline CDR1 is MGHRA and CDR2 is YSYEKL. This CDR3 contains 14 residues. The CDR3 loop is CASRSTDSNQPQHF. In nucleotides, the CDR3 is TGCGCCAGCAGGTCGACAGATAGCAATCAGCCCCAGCATTTT.

The chain joins TRBV11-2 to TRBJ2-4; no definite D call. Trimming pared 5 bases from V and 0 bases from J, leaving 8 bases between. Germline V gene data show CDR1 as SGHAT and CDR2 as FQNNGV. The CDR3 has 14 residues. CDR3 loop: CASSNTVAKNIQYF. Here the CDR3 DNA reads TGTGCCAGCAGCAATACAGTAGCCAAAAACATTCAGTACTTC.

This clone has only a few counts. This chain uses TRBV19 with TRBJ2-7; TRBD1 matches at 9 bases. CDR3 size: 16 residues. From germline, CDR1 is LNHDA and CDR2 SQIVND (reference sequence). The V gene end was trimmed by 5 bases and the J gene end by 3 bases; junction bases not matched to a gene: 11. CDR3 DNA: TGTGCCAGTAGTCCCGGACAGGGGCCCGGGCTCTACGAGCAGTACTTC. This codes for CASSPGQGPGLYEQYF.

This clone was counted a few times. The chain recombines TRBV4-1 with TRBJ1-2; a weak D match, TRBD1 (5 bases). The CDR3 runs 16 residues. V lost 0 bases, J lost 4 bases, and 15 bases lay in between. CDR1 MGHRA and CDR2 YSYEKL come from the germline V gene. The CDR3: CASSQDRSRVGYGYTF. Here the CDR3 DNA reads TGCGCCAGCAGCCAAGATCGAAGCAGGGTTGGCTATGGCTACACCTTC.

This clone was seen more than once but under ten times. The rearrangement links TRBV10-3 to TRBJ1-5; D gene uncertain. V was shortened by 2 bases and J by 0 bases, with 11 bases between the two germline ends. Germline assignment: CDR1 ENHRY and CDR2 SYGVKD. CDR3 length equals 16 residues. The CDR3: CAISEDTRYSNQPQHF. In DNA, the CDR3 is TGTGCCATCAGTGAGGATACGCGGTATAGCAATCAGCCCCAGCATTTT.